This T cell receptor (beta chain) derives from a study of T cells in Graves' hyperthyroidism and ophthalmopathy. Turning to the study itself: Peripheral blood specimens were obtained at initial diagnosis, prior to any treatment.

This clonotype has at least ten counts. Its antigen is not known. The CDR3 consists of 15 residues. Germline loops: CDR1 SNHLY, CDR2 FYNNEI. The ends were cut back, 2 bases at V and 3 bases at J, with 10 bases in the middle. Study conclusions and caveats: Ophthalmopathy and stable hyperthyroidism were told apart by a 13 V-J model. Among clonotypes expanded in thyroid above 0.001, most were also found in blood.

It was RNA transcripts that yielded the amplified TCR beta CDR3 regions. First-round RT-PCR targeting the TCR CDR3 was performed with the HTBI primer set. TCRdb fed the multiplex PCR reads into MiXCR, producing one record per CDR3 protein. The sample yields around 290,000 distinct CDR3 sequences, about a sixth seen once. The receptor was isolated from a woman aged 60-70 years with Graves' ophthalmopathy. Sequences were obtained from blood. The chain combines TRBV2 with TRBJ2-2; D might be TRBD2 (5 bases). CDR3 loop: CASSEIHGDTGELFF. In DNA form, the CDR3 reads TGTGCCAGCAGTGAAATTCACGGGGACACCGGGGAGCTGTTTTTT.